This T cell receptor (beta chain) emerged from a study of T cell changes during pregnancy in multiple sclerosis. The CDR3 consists of 13 residues. CDR1 and CDR2 from the germline V gene are LNHNV and YYDKDF (reference sequence). Trimming removed 1 base from V and 13 bases from J, with 11 bases in between. Data came from immunoSEQ multiplex PCR; TCRdb stores just in-frame clones and leaves some out. The sample has about 31,000 clones, around 93% seen once. V usage is TRBV15 and J usage is TRBJ2-6; possible D gene TRBD2, 5 bases. The source is a female donor with multiple sclerosis, enrolled in a pregnancy study. Sequencing used CD4+ T cells from peripheral blood mononuclear cells, obtained in the second trimester of pregnancy. The CDR3 DNA reads TGTGCCACCAGCAGAGGTGGAAGCGGAGTCCTGACTTTC. Its protein product is CATSRGGSGVLTF.